This T cell receptor beta chain derives from a study of CD4 T cells in relation to SARS-CoV-2 and coronaviruses. Study conclusions and caveats: No donor gave both pre-pandemic and post-infection samples. Crossreactivity was assessed only for spike protein, not other viral proteins.

Germline V gene sequence: CDR1 LGHNT, CDR2 FRNRAP. CDR3 length equals 16 residues. V trimming: 0 bases; J trimming: 5 bases; junction bases outside the gene matches: 7. Repertoires were generated with immunoSEQ multiplex PCR, while TCRdb's copy carries only in-frame clones and drops some. The sample has 15,000 to 20,000 clones, about 79% seen once. A remark on this clone: The target antigen is unknown.

Unexposed donor CD4+ T cells date from about 2011-2018, before the COVID-19 pandemic. After around nine days of culture, CD4+ T cells were isolated. Cells permitting, SARS-CoV-2 S/N and four cold-coronavirus spikes were tested on unexposed-donor CD4+ T cells. The chain couples TRBV12-5 to TRBJ2-1; 7 bases fit TRBD2. The sequence was collected from a human donor in good health. The material sequenced was CD4+ T cells from PBMCs, cultured in vitro. CDR3 sequence (DNA): TGTGCTAGTGGTTTGGTCCCGGGAGGTCCCGACAATGAGCAGTTCTTC. Encoded protein: CASGLVPGGPDNEQFF.